This passage covers 15 T cell receptor beta chains from one sample sequenced in a study of T cells in narcolepsy. Using immunoSEQ multiplex PCR, the repertoire was profiled, and TCRdb retains in-frame clones only, with some absent. In the table there are 17,000 or so clones, just under 75% of which are singletons. The specimen sequenced was CD45RA- memory CD8+ T cells from PBMCs. The receptor set was obtained from a human donor with narcolepsy.

The rearrangement links TRBV27 to TRBJ2-7; D not resolved. V lost 3 bases, J lost 7 bases, and 10 bases lay in between. CDR1 MNHEY and CDR2 SMNVEV come from the germline V gene (reference sequence). This CDR3 contains 12 residues. CDR3 in amino acids: CASSFPASEQYF. CDR3 bases: TGTGCCAGCAGTTTTCCGGCGAGTGAGCAGTACTTC.

This clone was seen a handful of times. The CDR3 protein is CASSLPTETYGYTF. The CDR3 region has the DNA TGTGCCAGCTCACTCCCGACAGAAACCTATGGCTACACCTTC. V gene TRBV18 combines with J gene TRBJ1-2; tentatively, D is TRBD1 (5 bases). The germline gives CDR1 KGHSH, CDR2 LQKENI. The CDR3 sequence is 14 residues long. V was pared by 4 bases and J by 4 bases, with 13 bases between.

This clone was seen a few times. The sample carries other DNA sequences with the same CDR3. The rearrangement uses TRBV7-6 and TRBJ1-5, with no clear D. CDR1 and CDR2 from the germline V gene are SGHVS and FNYEAQ. V lost 1 base, J lost 4 bases, and 5 bases lay in between. This CDR3 is built from 13 residues. Here the CDR3 DNA reads TGTGCCAGCAGCTTAGGGGAAAATCAGCCCCAGCATTTT. This translates into CASSLGENQPQHF.

This clone occurred once. V gene TRBV15 combines with J gene TRBJ1-2, with D possibly TRBD1 on 5 matching bases. The CDR3 totals 14 residues. The V end lost 6 bases, the J end lost 4 bases, and 15 bases lay between the germline ends. Looked up from germline, CDR1 is LNHNV and CDR2 is YYDKDF (reference sequence). CDR3 sequence: CATRSDGDPYGYTF. The CDR3 DNA follows: TGTGCCACCAGGTCTGACGGGGACCCCTATGGCTACACCTTC. Variable domain in full (rest from reference TRBV15 and TRBJ1-2): DAMVIQNPRYQVTQFGKPVTLSCSQTLNHNVMYWYQQKSSQAPKLLFHYYDKDFNNEADTPDNFQSRRPNTSFCFLDIRSPGLGDTAMYLCATRSDGDPYGYTFGSGTRLTVV.

V and J are TRBV27 and TRBJ2-5, with TRBD1 as a possible D gene (5 bases). Trimming took 4 bases from V and 5 from J, leaving 17 bases between them. The CDR3 is 15 amino acids. Germline CDR1 MNHEY, CDR2 SMNVEV (reference sequence). This chain's CDR3 is CASSWRRVTGETQYF. As DNA, the CDR3 is TGTGCCAGCAGTTGGCGCAGGGTAACGGGCGAGACCCAGTACTTC.

This chain links TRBV6-6 with TRBJ1-2; D is ambiguous. Germline lookup yields CDR1 MNHNY and CDR2 SVGAGI (reference sequence). The CDR3 runs to 13 residues. Trimming cost V 2 bases and J 8 bases, with 12 bases left between them. CDR3: CASSYQVRGGYTF. Here the CDR3 DNA reads TGTGCCAGCAGTTACCAAGTTCGAGGGGGCTACACCTTC.

The rearrangement links TRBV5-5 to TRBJ1-2; no clear D. Germline CDR1 SGHKS, CDR2 YYEKEE (reference sequence). This CDR3 is 15 amino acids long. Trimming left V 1 base short and J 5 bases short, with 15 bases between. CDR3 sequence (DNA): TGTGCCAGCAGCTTGATAGGCGCTGAATCATATGGCTACACCTTC. Translated: CASSLIGAESYGYTF. Combining the CDR3 with reference TRBV5-5 and TRBJ1-2 gives the whole variable domain DAGVTQSPTHLIKTRGQQVTLRCSPISGHKSVSWYQQVLGQGPQFIFQYYEKEERGRGNFPDRFSARQFPNYSSELNVNALLLGDSALYLCASSLIGAESYGYTFGSGTRLTVV.

By its share, this clone is medium-sized. This chain's CDR3 is CASIGVGGEGTEAFF. Written as DNA, the CDR3 is TGTGCCAGCATCGGAGTCGGGGGCGAGGGCACTGAAGCTTTCTTT. V gene TRBV2 combines with J gene TRBJ1-1, with a possible D match to TRBD1 (6 bases). Germline CDR1 SNHLY, CDR2 FYNNEI. The length of the CDR3 is 15 residues. Trimming shortened V by 7 bases and J by 4 bases, and 19 bases separated the two germline ends. Complete variable domain (other parts from reference TRBV2 and TRBJ1-1): EPEVTQTPSHQVTQMGQEVILRCVPISNHLYFYWYRQILGQKVEFLVSFYNNEISEKSEIFDDQFSVERPDGSNFTLKIRSTKLEDSAMYFCASIGVGGEGTEAFFGQGTRLTVV.

The rearrangement uses TRBV7-9 and TRBJ2-5; 10 bases match TRBD2. From germline, CDR1 is SEHNR and CDR2 FQNEAQ (reference sequence). Trimming removed 7 bases from V and 0 bases from J; junction bases left unmatched: 8. The CDR3 is made up of 16 amino acids. The CDR3 here is CASTPSGGAYQETQYF. The CDR3 DNA sequence: TGTGCCAGCACCCCTAGCGGGGGTGCTTACCAAGAGACCCAGTACTTC.

This chain joins TRBV15 and TRBJ1-1, with TRBD1 as a possible D gene (5 bases). V lost 1 base, J lost 4 bases, and 22 bases lay in between. CDR1 LNHNV and CDR2 YYDKDF come from the germline V gene (reference sequence). The CDR3 is 18 residues long. The CDR3 reads CATSRGRGPRAVTTEAFF. The CDR3 bases are TGTGCCACCAGCAGAGGAAGAGGGCCCAGGGCCGTGACCACTGAAGCTTTCTTT.

This rearrangement joins TRBV13 to TRBJ2-5; D remains unclear. Germline CDR1 is PRHDT and CDR2 is FYEKMQ (reference sequence). The V and J ends lost 0 bases and 1 base respectively, with 6 bases between them. The CDR3 covers 14 residues. CDR3 bases: TGTGCCAGCAGCTTAGGTACGGGCCAAGAGACCCAGTACTTC. Translated, it gives CASSLGTGQETQYF.

This clone was observed a few times. This sequence joins TRBV4-3 and TRBJ2-1; TRBD1 agrees at 10 bases. The CDR3 has 16 amino acids. Germline CDR1 is LGHNA and CDR2 is YSLEER. The trim removed 3 bases at V and 3 bases at J, leaving 5 bases unmatched. The DNA of the CDR3 is TGCGCCAGCAGCCACGAGGACAGGGGGTTCTACAATGAGCAGTTCTTC. This translates into CASSHEDRGFYNEQFF.

This chain connects TRBV5-5 to TRBJ1-1; maybe TRBD1 (6 bases). The CDR3 runs 15 residues. Between the trimmed V and J ends, which lost 0 bases and 3 bases, there was a span of 12 bases. CDR1 and CDR2 (germline): SGHKS, YYEKEE (reference sequence). The CDR3 spells CASSLAAGAYTEAFF. CDR3 DNA: TGTGCCAGCAGCTTGGCCGCAGGGGCGTACACTGAAGCTTTCTTT.

V gene TRBV4-1 combines with J gene TRBJ2-7, with D possibly matching TRBD1 (5 bases). The germline V and J ends were trimmed by 0 bases and 13 bases, with 16 bases remaining between them. Germline V gene sequence: CDR1 MGHRA, CDR2 YSYEKL. This CDR3 has 13 amino acids. CDR3 loop: CASSQDLGALYYF. CDR3 in DNA: TGCGCCAGCAGCCAAGATCTAGGGGCCCTCTACTACTTC.

The sample holds a few counts of this clone. Since a far larger clone is one base different, this is likely a read error. The gene calls are TRBV6-1 and TRBJ2-3; D may match TRBD1 or TRBD2 (5 bases each). From germline, CDR1 is MNHNS and CDR2 SASEGT. The CDR3 contains 15 residues. The CDR3: CSSSVGSRGTDTQYF. In DNA, the CDR3 is TGTTCCAGCAGTGTAGGGAGCAGGGGCACAGATACGCAGTATTTT.